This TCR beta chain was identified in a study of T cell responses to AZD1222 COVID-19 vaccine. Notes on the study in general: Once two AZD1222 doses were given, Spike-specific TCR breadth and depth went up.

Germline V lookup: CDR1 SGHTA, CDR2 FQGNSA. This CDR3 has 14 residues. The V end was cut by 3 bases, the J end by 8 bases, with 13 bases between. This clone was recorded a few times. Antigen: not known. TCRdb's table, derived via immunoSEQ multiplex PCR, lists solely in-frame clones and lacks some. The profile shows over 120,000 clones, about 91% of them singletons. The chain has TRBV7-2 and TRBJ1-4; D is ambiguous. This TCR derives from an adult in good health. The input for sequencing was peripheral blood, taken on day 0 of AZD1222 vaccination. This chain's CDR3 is CASSFFGPGEKLFF. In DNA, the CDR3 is TGTGCCAGCAGCTTTTTTGGACCCGGAGAAAAACTGTTTTTT.